These T cell receptor beta chains were read from a single sample in a study of control samples from healthy donors and cancer patients. Sequencing used immunoSEQ multiplex PCR; TCRdb keeps in-frame clones, though not all of them. The sample lists just over 80,000 clones, approximately 94% occurring once. What was sequenced was blood. These receptors all stem from a woman under 30 in good health. Each CDR3 is given with its conserved first and last residue. Each record gives: D gene, J gene, clone size, V gene, CDR3 DNA, CDR3 protein. D genes are given only for firm matches. The size of a clone is reported for some rows only, either as once, few or many, or as a class for expanded clones.

>.|TRBJ1-1|.|TRBV6-1
TGTGCCAGCAGTGAAGAGGAGGGAGGGTATGGTGAAGCTTTCTTT
CASSEEEGGYGEAFF
>.|TRBJ1-1|.|TRBV2
TGTGCCAGCAGTGTCATCGAAAGAAACACTGAAGCTTTCTTT
CASSVIERNTEAFF
>.|TRBJ1-4|.|TRBV29-1
TGCAGCGTAGGTACAACTAATGAAAAACTGTTTTTT
CSVGTTNEKLFF
>.|TRBJ1-1|.|TRBV2
TGTGCCAGCAGTTCAGGGGTCGGGGACACTGAAGCTTTCTTT
CASSSGVGDTEAFF
>.|TRBJ2-5|.|TRBV7-2
TGTGCCAGCAGCTCCAGGGTAATTGAGACCCAGTACTTC
CASSSRVIETQYF
>.|TRBJ1-4|.|TRBV4-1
TGCGCCAGCAGCCAACCCGAGAGGGCAACTAATGAAAAACTGTTTTTT
CASSQPERATNEKLFF
>TRBD1|TRBJ1-1|once|TRBV2
TGTGCCAGCAGTGAATTGGAGGGGGCTAAGGCGAACACTGAAGCTTTCTTT
CASSELEGAKANTEAFF
>.|TRBJ2-7|.|TRBV29-1
TGCAGCGTTGCGGCCCGGCTATCTGTCGAGCAGTACTTC
CSVAARLSVEQYF
>.|TRBJ1-3|.|TRBV24-1
TGTGCCACCAGTGACGGGACAACTAGCAATGGAAACACCATATATTTT
CATSDGTTSNGNTIYF
>.|TRBJ2-1|.|TRBV28
TGTGCCAGCAGTTTGACTCTTAGCTCCTACAATGAGCAGTTCTTC
CASSLTLSSYNEQFF
>.|TRBJ1-2|.|TRBV3-1/TRBV3-2
TGTGCCAGCAGCCAAATCGGCAGGGACTATGGCTACACCTTC
CASSQIGRDYGYTF
>TRBD1|TRBJ2-2|.|TRBV7-9
TGTGCCAGCAGCGCCCGACAGGGCAGGAACACCGGGGAGCTGTTTTTT
CASSARQGRNTGELFF
>TRBD1|TRBJ2-1|.|TRBV7-3
TGTGCCAGCAGCTTATCCCACGGGACAGGGTCGGGCAATGAGCAGTTCTTC
CASSLSHGTGSGNEQFF
>TRBD2|TRBJ2-1|.|TRBV11-2
TGTGCCAGCAGCTTAGCAAGGACTAGCGGGAGGCCCAAGCAGTTCTTC
CASSLARTSGRPKQFF
>.|TRBJ2-3|.|TRBV19
TGTGCCAGTAGTATAGGGGCTAGCAATACGCAGTATTTT
CASSIGASNTQYF